This T cell receptor (beta chain) was recorded in a study of T cells in Graves' hyperthyroidism and ophthalmopathy. Study information: At initial diagnosis, before any treatment had begun, peripheral blood was obtained.

Thyroid ultrasound and orbital computed tomography, with clinical symptoms and serum thyroxine and TRAb, informed diagnoses. Looked up from germline, CDR1 is MNHGY and CDR2 is SVAAGI. Unmatched junction bases numbered 8, after V lost 4 bases and J lost 8 bases. This CDR3 is 15 amino acids long. In regard to this clonotype: As yet, its antigen is unknown.

Notes on the study in general: Blood shared most expanded thyroid clonotypes above 0.001.

Researchers took RNA transcripts and amplified the TCR beta CDR3 regions from them. HTBI primers drove first-round RT-PCR of the TCR CDR3. Each CDR3 protein gets one entry after TCRdb re-called the multiplex PCR reads with MiXCR. The sample contains fewer than 650,000 distinct CDR3 sequences, 14% of which appear only once. Sequencing was carried out using blood. The genes are TRBV6-9 and TRBJ2-1, with TRBD1 identical over 10 bases. The TCR comes from a woman younger than 30 with Graves' ophthalmopathy. DNA of the CDR3: TGTGCCAGCAGTTCCGGGACAGGGGCTGAGGATGAGCAGTTCTTC. This sequence encodes CASSSGTGAEDEQFF.